This T cell receptor beta chain was obtained from a study of shared clonotypes between healthy human individuals. A remark on this clone: Antigen: not known.

CD45RO-negative cells were positively selected for CCR7, leaving out terminally differentiated effector memory CD45RA+ cells. The CDR3 is 15 amino acids. CDR1 is LGHNA and CDR2 is YSLEER in the germline V gene. V shed 3 bases, J shed 5 bases, and the junction held 6 bases outside the gene matches. Regarding the study as a whole: Several donors held around 5% of naive CD4 clonotypes in common.

Assay: immunoSEQ multiplex PCR; the TCRdb copy retains only in-frame clones and omits some. The data show around 1.9 million clones, 93% seen once. The sequenced material came from naive CD8+ T cells from PBMCs. The source is a man younger than 30 in good health. Some clones in this sample may be carry-over from other donors' samples. The chain is built from TRBV4-3 and TRBJ2-2, with 7 bases identical to TRBD1. The CDR3 loop reads CASSHRTGPTGELFF. The CDR3 bases are TGCGCCAGCAGCCACCGGACAGGACCTACCGGGGAGCTGTTTTTT.